A single sample gave rise to the 5 T cell receptor beta chains below, sequenced in a study of T cell responses to AZD1222 COVID-19 vaccine. Sequencing was performed with immunoSEQ multiplex PCR; in TCRdb, only in-frame clones are kept and a portion is missing. The repertoire consists of 65,000 to 100,000 clones, with 80% to 95% occurring once and the leading ten covering 6.5% to 9.5%. Sample: peripheral blood, taken 28 days after the second AZD1222 dose. These receptors were taken from an adult who received the AZD1222 COVID-19 vaccine.

CDR3: CASSPSGSGITGELFF. For the CDR3, the DNA is TGTGCCAGCAGTCCCAGTGGTAGCGGGATCACCGGGGAGCTGTTTTTT. The chain joins TRBV27 to TRBJ2-2; 8 bases map to TRBD2. Germline V CDR1 and CDR2: MNHEY, SMNVEV (reference sequence). The V and J ends lost 5 bases and 4 bases, in that order; junction bases with no gene match: 9. The CDR3 covers 16 residues.

The V and J genes are TRBV23-1 and TRBJ2-1, with 11 bases that match TRBD1. Being an ORF, TRBV23-1 has a function that is uncertain. The CDR3 extends over 16 amino acids. V was clipped by 3 bases and J by 8 bases; unmatched bases: 9. In nucleotides, the CDR3 is TGCGCCAGCAGTCAGTCTAGGCGGGACAGGGGGTATGAGCAGTTCTTC. Residues: CASSQSRRDRGYEQFF.

This clone was observed once. The CDR3 sequence is CSVSVDDYGYTF. The CDR3 nucleotides read TGCAGCGTTAGTGTGGATGACTATGGCTACACCTTC. The V call is TRBV29-1, the J call TRBJ1-2; no clear D gene. The CDR3 is 12 residues long. V gave up 5 bases and J gave up 3 bases, with 10 bases separating them. The germline CDR1 and CDR2 sequences are SQVTM and ANQGSEA.

The V gene is TRBV3-1 (or the pseudogene TRBV3-2), the J gene TRBJ2-7, with 9 bases aligning to TRBD1. Germline CDR1 reads LGHDT; CDR2 reads YNNKEL (reference sequence). V was clipped by 7 bases and J by 5 bases; unmatched bases: 18. CDR3 length: 17 residues. For the CDR3, the DNA is TGTGCCAGCAAAGTCCCGCATAAAGACAGGGGGATCGACGAGCAGTACTTC. Encoded protein: CASKVPHKDRGIDEQYF.

The CDR3 protein is CASTLGGLDGYTF. CDR3 coding DNA: TGTGCCAGCACCCTTGGCGGGTTGGATGGCTACACCTTC. The chain recombines TRBV28 with TRBJ1-2, with no clear D. CDR1 MDHEN and CDR2 SYDVKM come from the germline V gene. CDR3 size: 13 residues. Trimming left V 7 bases short and J 6 bases short, with 15 bases between.